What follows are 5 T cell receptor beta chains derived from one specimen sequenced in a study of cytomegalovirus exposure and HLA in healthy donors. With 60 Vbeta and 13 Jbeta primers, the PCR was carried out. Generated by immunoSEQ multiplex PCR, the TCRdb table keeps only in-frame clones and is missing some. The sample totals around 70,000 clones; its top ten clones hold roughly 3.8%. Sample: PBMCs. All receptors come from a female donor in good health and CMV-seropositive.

CDR3 in amino acids: CASSFGTGGAGETQYF. CDR3 DNA sequence: TGCGCCAGCAGCTTTGGGACAGGGGGCGCCGGGGAGACCCAGTACTTC. The V call is TRBV5-1, the J call TRBJ2-5; 12 positions agree with TRBD1. With V trimmed by 2 bases and J by 5 bases, 7 bases remained unmatched. The CDR3 is made up of 16 amino acids. Germline V gene sequence: CDR1 SGHRS, CDR2 YFSETQ.

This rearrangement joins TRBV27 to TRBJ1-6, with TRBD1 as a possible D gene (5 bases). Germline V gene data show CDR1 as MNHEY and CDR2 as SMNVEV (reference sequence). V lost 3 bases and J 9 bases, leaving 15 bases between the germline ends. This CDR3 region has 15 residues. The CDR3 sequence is CASSFRAGIISPLHF. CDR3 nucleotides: TGTGCCAGCAGTTTTCGGGCAGGGATTATTTCACCCCTCCACTTT.

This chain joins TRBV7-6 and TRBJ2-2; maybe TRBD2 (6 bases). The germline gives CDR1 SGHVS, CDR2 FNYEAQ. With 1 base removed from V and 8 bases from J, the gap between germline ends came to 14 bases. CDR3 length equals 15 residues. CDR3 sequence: CASSLGLGAAGELFF. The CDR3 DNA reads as TGTGCCAGCAGCTTAGGACTAGGGGCCGCGGGGGAGCTGTTTTTT.

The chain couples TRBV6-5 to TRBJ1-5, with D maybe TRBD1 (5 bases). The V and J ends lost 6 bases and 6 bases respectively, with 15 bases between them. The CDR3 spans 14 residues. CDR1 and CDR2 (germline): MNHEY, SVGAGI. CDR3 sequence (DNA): TGTGCCAGCAGCTCCGACAGATTGGGTCAGCCCCAGCATTTT. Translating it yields CASSSDRLGQPQHF.

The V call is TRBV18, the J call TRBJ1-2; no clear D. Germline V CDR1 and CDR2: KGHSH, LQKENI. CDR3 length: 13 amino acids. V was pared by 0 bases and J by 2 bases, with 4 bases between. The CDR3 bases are TGTGCCAGCTCACCACCCGAGAACTATGGCTACACCTTC. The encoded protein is CASSPPENYGYTF.